This paragraph reports one TCR beta chain. CDR1 is LNHDA and CDR2 is SQIVND in the germline V gene (reference sequence). Trimming cost V 5 bases and J 5 bases, with 7 bases left between them. This CDR3 has 12 amino acids. This record belongs to a study of blood T cell repertoires in COVID-19. Using immunoSEQ multiplex PCR, the repertoire was profiled, and TCRdb retains in-frame clones only, with some absent. The table shows 70,000 or so clones, with roughly 91% occurring only once. The sequence derives from a human donor in a cohort sampled during active COVID-19. Sample: peripheral blood. V is TRBV19 and J is TRBJ2-1, with D possibly being TRBD2 (5 bases). The CDR3 protein is CASSGRDNEQFF. The DNA of the CDR3 is TGTGCCAGTAGTGGGCGGGACAATGAGCAGTTCTTC. The variable domain in full, with the rest retrieved from reference TRBV19 and TRBJ2-1, is DGGITQSPKYLFRKEGQNVTLSCEQNLNHDAMYWYRQDPGQGLRLIYYSQIVNDFQKGDIAEGYSVSREKKESFPLTVTSAQKNPTAFYLCASSGRDNEQFFGPGTRLTVL.